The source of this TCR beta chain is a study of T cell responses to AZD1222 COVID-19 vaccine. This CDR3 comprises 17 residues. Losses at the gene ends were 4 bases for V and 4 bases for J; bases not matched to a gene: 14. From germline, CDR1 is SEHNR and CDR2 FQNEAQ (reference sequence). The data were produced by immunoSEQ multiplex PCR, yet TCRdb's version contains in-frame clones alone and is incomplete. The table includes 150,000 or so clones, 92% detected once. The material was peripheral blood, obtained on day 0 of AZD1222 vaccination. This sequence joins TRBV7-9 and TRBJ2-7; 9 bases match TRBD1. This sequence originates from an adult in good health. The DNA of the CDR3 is TGTGCCAGCAGCTCCACGCCCGGAACAGGGGGCGGTTACGAGCAGTACTTC. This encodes CASSSTPGTGGGYEQYF.